These 11 T cell receptor beta chains share one sample of origin, sequenced in a study of cytomegalovirus exposure and HLA in healthy donors. It was with 60 Vbeta and 13 Jbeta primers that the PCR ran. Sequenced by immunoSEQ multiplex PCR; TCRdb stores in-frame clones only, minus some. This table has approximately 100,000 clones, 64% appearing once. The sequencing input was PBMCs. All receptors derive from a human donor in good health.

About this clone itself: Germline is not matched at one junction end, which may reflect a read error. The same CDR3 is also encoded by other DNA sequences in this sample. The chain is built from TRBV6-1 and TRBJ1-2; the D is unclear. CDR1 is MNHNS and CDR2 is SASEGT in the germline V gene. The CDR3 length is 14 residues. Here the CDR3 DNA reads TGTGCCAGCAGTGAAATGGCAGCTAACTATGGCTACACTTTC. Its protein product is CASSEMAANYGYTF.

The chain employs TRBV5-4 and TRBJ1-1; a weak D match, TRBD1 (5 bases). The V end was cut by 6 bases, the J end by 6 bases, with 18 bases between. The CDR3 is 14 amino acids. Per germline, CDR1 SGHNT and CDR2 YYREEE (reference sequence). The CDR3 region has the DNA TGTGCCAGCATCCTCTGGGGGAGGGGTTCTGAAGCTTTCTTT. This codes for CASILWGRGSEAFF.

The chain is built from TRBV18 and TRBJ2-2, with D perhaps TRBD1 (5 bases). Germline V gene data show CDR1 as KGHSH and CDR2 as LQKENI. CDR3 length: 16 residues. V lost 0 bases, J lost 1 base, and 9 bases lay in between. CDR3 bases: TGTGCCAGCTCACCACCAAGGGGCGGGAACACCGGGGAGCTGTTTTTT. Protein: CASSPPRGGNTGELFF.

In its sample, this clone was seen once. The rearrangement uses TRBV19 and TRBJ1-5; TRBD1 agrees at 7 bases. The V gene end was trimmed by 0 bases and the J gene end by 4 bases; junction bases not matched to a gene: 6. The CDR3 has 16 amino acids. The germline V gene has CDR1 LNHDA and CDR2 SQIVND (reference sequence). The CDR3 spells CASSIEQGQTNQPQHF. DNA for the CDR3: TGTGCCAGTAGTATAGAACAGGGACAGACAAATCAGCCCCAGCATTTT.

This chain links TRBV5-6 with TRBJ1-1, with a possible D match to TRBD1 (5 bases). The germline V gene encodes CDR1 SGHDT and CDR2 YYEEEE. V was cut by 4 bases and J by 0 bases, with 13 bases left in between. CDR3 size: 15 residues. The CDR3 nucleotides are TGTGCCAGCAGCCCCGCGGGGGGGATGAACACTGAAGCTTTCTTT. It yields the protein CASSPAGGMNTEAFF.

The genes are TRBV5-1 and TRBJ1-2; TRBD1 matches 8 bases. Germline V lookup: CDR1 SGHRS, CDR2 YFSETQ. The CDR3 sequence is 16 residues long. V shed 0 bases and J 4 bases; nucleotides not matched to a gene: 8. The CDR3 nucleotides read TGCGCCAGCAGCTTGGCCTGGGACAGGTCTAGCTATGGCTACACCTTC. It codes for CASSLAWDRSSYGYTF.

The genes are TRBV25-1 and TRBJ2-3; a weak D match, TRBD1 (6 bases). CDR3 length: 14 residues. Germline lookup yields CDR1 MGHDK and CDR2 SYGVNS. Trimming removed 5 bases at V and 0 bases at J, with 9 bases between. The CDR3 DNA follows: TGTGCCAGCAGTAACAGGGCTAGCACAGATACGCAGTATTTT. Translation: CASSNRASTDTQYF.

The table lists this clone with a few counts. J is TRBJ2-1 and V is TRBV12-5; 11 bases match TRBD1. Germline values: CDR1 LGHNT, CDR2 FRNRAP. With V trimmed by 4 bases and J by 5 bases, 4 bases remained unmatched. This CDR3 region has 15 residues. In nucleotides, the CDR3 is TGTGCTAGTGGTTCTGGACAGGGGGCACACAATGAGCAGTTCTTC. Translated: CASGSGQGAHNEQFF.

The chain uses TRBV29-1 and TRBJ2-1, with a tentative D call TRBD1 (6 bases). V gave up 7 bases and J gave up 0 bases, with 16 bases separating them. CDR1 and CDR2 from the germline V gene are SQVTM and ANQGSEA. There are 15 residues in the CDR3. In DNA form, the CDR3 reads TGCAGCGCCAACCAGGGGTCTAGCTCCTACAATGAGCAGTTCTTC. It yields the protein CSANQGSSSYNEQFF.

This clone has a handful of counts. V and J are TRBV5-1 and TRBJ2-3; 9 bases fit TRBD2. V lost 4 bases and J lost 2; bases outside the gene matches: 2. The CDR3 contains 14 residues. Germline CDR1 reads SGHRS; CDR2 reads YFSETQ. For the CDR3, the DNA is TGCGCCAGCAGCCCGGGACTAGCCACAGATACGCAGTATTTT. This translates into CASSPGLATDTQYF.

V and J are TRBV29-1 and TRBJ2-3, with a tentative D call TRBD2 (7 bases). The CDR3 spans 13 residues. Looked up from germline, CDR1 is SQVTM and CDR2 is ANQGSEA. The ends were cut back, 6 bases at V and 6 bases at J, with 16 bases in the middle. The CDR3, as DNA: TGCAGCGTGCTGGGCGGGGGCCTCGATACGCAGTATTTT. Translated: CSVLGGGLDTQYF.